This TCR beta chain was identified in a study of blood T cell repertoires in COVID-19. The CDR3 length is 15 residues. The participants were between about 18 and 90 years old and came from fewer than 25 US areas. Authors' methods: Nucleated cell number was recorded as an estimate derived from reference gene primer amplification. Assay: immunoSEQ multiplex PCR; the TCRdb copy retains only in-frame clones and omits some. V and J calls and clone size are copied from that table; D and trimming were computed from the DNA. The sample has under 250,000 clones, about 79% seen once; the top ten hold approximately 1.3%.

The sequence was obtained from a woman between 40 and 50 years old with acute COVID-19. The sample was PBMCs or T cells enriched from blood (not recorded which). This sequence joins TRBV21-1 and TRBJ1-5; the table's D gene call, TRBD1, was not cross checked with the DNA. TRBV21-1 is a listed pseudogene. CDR3 amino acids: CASSKGQYSNQPQHF. CDR3 nucleotides: TGTGCCAGCAGCAAGGGACAGTATAGCAATCAGCCCCAGCATTTT.